The next 5 T cell receptor beta chains were all read from a single sample in a study of T cell repertoires in cytomegalovirus infection. In TCRdb, the reads were re-called with MiXCR into one record per CDR3 protein. The table includes 500,000 or so distinct CDR3 sequences, approximately 17% detected once. The sequencing sample was made of CD8+ T cells from PBMCs. The receptors shown here come from a human donor in good health (CMV status not recorded). Some clones in this sample may be carry-over from other donors' samples.

This clonotype was counted a few times. This chain connects TRBV13 to TRBJ1-2, with TRBD1 identical over 8 bases. With V trimmed by 1 base and J by 7 bases, 8 bases remained unmatched. From germline, CDR1 is PRHDT and CDR2 FYEKMQ (reference sequence). The CDR3 loop spans 15 amino acids. This chain's CDR3 is CASSLVGDRGSGYTF. In DNA form, the CDR3 reads TGTGCCAGCAGCTTAGTCGGAGACAGGGGAAGTGGCTACACCTTC. The variable domain in full, completed from reference TRBV13 and TRBJ1-2, reads AAGVIQSPRHLIKEKRETATLKCYPIPRHDTVYWYQQGPGQDPQFLISFYEKMQSDKGSIPDRFSAQQFSDYHSELNMSSLELGDSALYFCASSLVGDRGSGYTFGSGTRLTVV.

Concerning this clonotype: This CDR3 fails to terminate in the conserved phenylalanine or tryptophan, so it likely reflects a read error. CDR3 loop: CASSLSAGTSYEQYL. CDR3 sequence (DNA): TGTGCCAGCAGTTTATCGGCCGGTACCTCCTACGAGCAGTACCTC. This chain joins TRBV27 and TRBJ2-7; D remains ambiguous. CDR3 length equals 15 residues. Germline CDR1 is MNHEY and CDR2 is SMNVEV (reference sequence). V was pared by 0 bases and J by 0 bases, with 9 bases between.

This clonotype occurred many times. The chain has TRBV2 and TRBJ2-5, with TRBD1 matching 7 bases. J gave up 0 bases and V 3 bases, and 4 bases lay outside the gene matches. CDR3 length: 15 amino acids. Germline V lookup: CDR1 SNHLY, CDR2 FYNNEI. CDR3 amino acids: CASSETQGDQETQYF. The CDR3 nucleotides read TGTGCCAGCAGTGAGACCCAGGGGGACCAAGAGACCCAGTACTTC.

The J gene is TRBJ2-3, the V gene TRBV3-1; 8 nucleotides line up with TRBD2. The ends lost 4 bases at V and 2 bases at J; junction bases unmatched: 2. This CDR3 is 14 amino acids long. Germline V gene lookup returns CDR1 LGHDT and CDR2 YNNKEL (reference sequence). The CDR3 bases are TGTGCCAGCAGCCTGACTAGCGCCACAGATACGCAGTATTTT. This encodes CASSLTSATDTQYF.

V and J are TRBV25-1 and TRBJ2-7, with a tentative D call TRBD2 (6 bases). Germline V gene lookup returns CDR1 MGHDK and CDR2 SYGVNS. The CDR3 runs to 12 residues. V was pared by 3 bases and J by 12 bases, with 15 bases between. The CDR3 spells CASSDYRLDRYF. Written as DNA, the CDR3 is TGTGCCAGCAGTGACTACAGACTAGATCGGTACTTC.